Reported below is one T cell receptor beta chain. The sample belongs to a study of blood T cell repertoires in COVID-19. Study at large: Whether acute or convalescent, the COVID-19 samples came from the United States, Italy and Spain. The analysed material was cDNA or gDNA that came from T cells, B-cell-depleted T cells, or PBMCs.

This CDR3 region has 15 residues. The germline gives CDR1 MNHEY, CDR2 SVGAGI. V was pared by 10 bases and J by 3 bases, with 14 bases of the junction left unmatched. Per the study methods: Reference gene primers were amplified, and this amplification served to estimate nucleated cell counts. Some clones are missing from TCRdb's copy, which holds only in-frame ones; the method was immunoSEQ multiplex PCR. Clone size and V and J calls were adopted from that table, with D and trimming inferred from the DNA. Of about 120,000 clones detected, roughly 87% appear once; the ten largest clones hold approximately 11%.

The source is a man older than 75 with acute or convalescent COVID-19. The specimen sequenced was peripheral blood. This rearrangement joins TRBV6-5 to TRBJ1-2; 7 bases line up with TRBD1. The CDR3 DNA is TGTGCCACGCAAAACAGGGGTAGAAGCGACTATGGCTACACCTTC. Translated: CATQNRGRSDYGYTF.